These 22 T cell receptor beta chains share one sample of origin, sequenced in a study of cytomegalovirus exposure and HLA in healthy donors. Repertoires were generated with immunoSEQ multiplex PCR, while TCRdb's copy carries only in-frame clones and drops some. The sample yields about 180,000 clones, around 86% seen once. What was sequenced was PBMCs. These receptors were taken from a young man in good health and CMV-seropositive.

This chain connects TRBV7-3 to TRBJ2-1; 10 nucleotides match TRBD1. Germline trimming cut 2 bases from V and 5 bases from J; bases unmatched to any gene: 3. Germline-derived CDR1 and CDR2 are SGHTA and FQGTGA. The CDR3 loop spans 15 amino acids. CDR3 in DNA: TGTGCCAGCAGCTTAGTCGGGACAGGGGACAATGAGCAGTTCTTC. Translating gives CASSLVGTGDNEQFF. Full variable domain (outside the CDR3, taken from reference TRBV7-3 and TRBJ2-1): GAGVSQTPSNKVTEKGKYVELRCDPISGHTALYWYRQSLGQGPEFLIYFQGTGAADDSGLPNDRFFAVRPEGSVSTLKIQRTERGDSAVYLCASSLVGTGDNEQFFGPGTRLTVL.

The V and J genes are TRBV7-2 and TRBJ1-5, with D perhaps matching TRBD1 (6 bases). The CDR3 totals 15 residues. V lost 4 bases and J lost 1, with 11 bases in between. Germline V lookup: CDR1 SGHTA, CDR2 FQGNSA. The DNA for the CDR3 is TGTGCCAGCAGCTACAGGGCCGAGAGCAATCAGCCCCAGCATTTT. Its protein product is CASSYRAESNQPQHF. Looking up the rest from reference TRBV7-2 and TRBJ1-5 gives the full variable domain: GAGVSQSPSNKVTEKGKDVELRCDPISGHTALYWYRQSLGQGLEFLIYFQGNSAPDKSGLPSDRFSAERTGGSVSTLTIQRTQQEDSAVYLCASSYRAESNQPQHFGDGTRLSIL.

This sequence joins TRBV28 and TRBJ2-1; 10 nucleotides match TRBD2. This CDR3 contains 15 residues. V lost 6 bases, J lost 4 bases, and 6 bases stayed unmatched. Germline CDR1 and CDR2: MDHEN and SYDVKM. The CDR3: CASRKREGRYNEQFF. CDR3 bases: TGTGCCAGCAGGAAGCGGGAGGGGAGATACAATGAGCAGTTCTTC.

V gene TRBV7-2 combines with J gene TRBJ1-5, with 7 bases that match TRBD1. The germline CDR1 and CDR2 sequences are SGHTA and FQGNSA. CDR3 length: 15 residues. Trimming took 4 bases from V and 4 from J; bases not matched to a gene: 7. CDR3 sequence: CASSSYRDRNQPQHF. DNA of the CDR3: TGTGCCAGCAGCTCTTACCGGGACAGAAATCAGCCCCAGCATTTT.

V gene TRBV28 combines with J gene TRBJ2-1; D is possibly TRBD1 (5 bases). The CDR3 length is 13 residues. The germline V gene has CDR1 MDHEN and CDR2 SYDVKM. Trimming pared 3 bases from V and 8 bases from J, leaving 11 bases between. The CDR3 region has the DNA TGTGCCAGCAGTTTCAGCAGGGTCGATGAGCAGTTCTTC. The encoded protein is CASSFSRVDEQFF.

As for this clone: This CDR3 is also generated by other DNA sequences in the sample. The V gene is TRBV7-9, the J gene TRBJ2-3, with D hard to call. The V end lost 5 bases, the J end lost 6 bases, and 9 bases lay between the germline ends. In germline, CDR1 is SEHNR, CDR2 FQNEAQ (reference sequence). CDR3 length equals 12 residues. The DNA of the CDR3 is TGTGCCAGCAGCCCCCCGAGGGATACGCAGTATTTT. This codes for CASSPPRDTQYF.

The chain employs TRBV7-9 and TRBJ2-5; D might be TRBD1 (6 bases). Germline CDR1 reads SEHNR; CDR2 reads FQNEAQ (reference sequence). This CDR3 is built from 14 residues. The V end lost 4 bases, the J end lost 1 base, and 10 bases lay between the germline ends. In DNA form, the CDR3 reads TGTGCCAGCAGCTCCAGGGGAACCCAAGAGACCCAGTACTTC. The encoded protein is CASSSRGTQETQYF.

The genes are TRBV5-1 and TRBJ2-3, with a possible D match to TRBD2 (6 bases). Trimming stripped 1 base from V and 2 bases from J, with 17 bases between. The germline V gene encodes CDR1 SGHRS and CDR2 YFSETQ. CDR3 length: 17 amino acids. The CDR3, as DNA: TGCGCCAGCAGCTTGTCTTTCGGGGGTACCTACACAGATACGCAGTATTTT. Translated, it gives CASSLSFGGTYTDTQYF.

V and J are TRBV2 and TRBJ1-4, with D tentatively TRBD1 (6 bases). V was pared by 6 bases and J by 2 bases, with 19 bases between. The V gene's germline CDR1 is SNHLY and CDR2 FYNNEI. This CDR3 is 17 amino acids long. CDR3 DNA: TGTGCCAGCAGCGTACCACAGGGCAGGAAGACTAATGAAAAACTGTTTTTT. As protein: CASSVPQGRKTNEKLFF.

DNA of the CDR3: TGTGCCAGCAGAGGACAGCTGAGCAATCAGCCCCAGCATTTT. It encodes CASRGQLSNQPQHF. This chain connects TRBV25-1 to TRBJ1-5; perhaps TRBD1 as D (6 bases). Germline CDR1 MGHDK, CDR2 SYGVNS. CDR3 length equals 14 residues. V lost 6 bases and J lost 1, with 10 bases in between.

The chain employs TRBV10-3 and TRBJ1-1; 8 positions agree with TRBD1. The CDR3 is 15 amino acids. Germline loops: CDR1 ENHRY, CDR2 SYGVKD. The junction had 10 bases not matched to a gene; V was cut back by 6 bases and J by 4 bases. CDR3 coding DNA: TGTGCCATCAGCACGACAGGGGATCAGTCCACTGAAGCTTTCTTT. This translates into CAISTTGDQSTEAFF.

This rearrangement joins TRBV21-1 to TRBJ1-4; TRBD1 was called by the table and not checked on the DNA. TRBV21-1 is listed as a pseudogene. CDR3 length equals 19 residues. Written as DNA, the CDR3 is TGTGCCAGCAGCCCCTCGACCCCCGGGACAGGCGGCTTTAATGAAAAACTGTTTTTT. Amino acids: CASSPSTPGTGGFNEKLFF.

The chain combines TRBV5-1 with TRBJ2-3; TRBD2 agrees at 7 bases. CDR3 length: 16 amino acids. Trimming at V came to 1 base and at J to 2 bases, leaving 7 bases not matched to a gene. The germline CDR1 and CDR2 sequences are SGHRS and YFSETQ. The DNA for the CDR3 is TGCGCCAGCAGCTTGACCCCCGGGAGGCCCACAGATACGCAGTATTTT. It specifies CASSLTPGRPTDTQYF.

V is TRBV9 and J is TRBJ1-1; a possible D gene is TRBD1 (5 bases). Trimming took 6 bases from V and 3 from J, leaving 18 bases between them. Germline values: CDR1 SGDLS, CDR2 YYNGEE. The CDR3 spans 15 residues. CDR3 residues: CASKRGAGVYTEAFF. CDR3 nucleotides: TGTGCCAGCAAGAGAGGGGCGGGGGTCTACACTGAAGCTTTCTTT.

This clone was recorded a few times. The genes are TRBV5-1 and TRBJ1-1; no clear D gene. This CDR3 is built from 16 residues. From germline, CDR1 is SGHRS and CDR2 YFSETQ. V lost 1 base and J lost 0, with 13 bases in between. In DNA form, the CDR3 reads TGCGCCAGCAGCTTGAGGGAGGTTAAGATGAACACTGAAGCTTTCTTT. This gives the protein CASSLREVKMNTEAFF.

The chain has TRBV9 and TRBJ2-5; 9 positions agree with TRBD1. There are 16 residues in the CDR3. Germline V lookup: CDR1 SGDLS, CDR2 YYNGEE. The trim removed 0 bases at V and 4 bases at J, leaving 7 bases unmatched. CDR3 sequence reads: CASSVEGTGMGETQYF. The CDR3 coding sequence is TGTGCCAGCAGCGTAGAGGGGACAGGGATGGGAGAGACCCAGTACTTC.

The V gene is TRBV7-9, the J gene TRBJ2-2; TRBD2 aligns across 9 bases. V was clipped by 7 bases and J by 2 bases; unmatched bases: 5. Germline values: CDR1 SEHNR, CDR2 FQNEAQ (reference sequence). The CDR3 has 15 amino acids. The CDR3 loop is CASTVAGANTGELFF. As DNA, the CDR3 is TGTGCCAGCACCGTAGCGGGAGCCAACACCGGGGAGCTGTTTTTT.

This chain links TRBV10-3 with TRBJ2-7, with TRBD2 matching over 8 bases. Germline CDR1 is ENHRY and CDR2 is SYGVKD. Losses at the gene ends were 0 bases for V and 6 bases for J; bases not matched to a gene: 16. The CDR3 sequence is 18 residues long. CDR3 nucleotides: TGTGCCATCAGTGAGTCGTGGTTCTTAAGGAGCGGGAGTAGCGAGCAGTACTTC. Translation gives CAISESWFLRSGSSEQYF.

For the CDR3, the DNA is TGTGCCAGCAGTTCGTCAGGGCAGGACAATCAGCCCCAGCATTTT. Translating it yields CASSSSGQDNQPQHF. The rearrangement uses TRBV25-1 and TRBJ1-5; weak D call: TRBD1 (5 bases). V lost 5 bases to trimming and J lost 3 bases, with 14 bases between them. Germline lookup yields CDR1 MGHDK and CDR2 SYGVNS. The CDR3 contains 15 residues.

The chain combines TRBV9 with TRBJ1-1; D gene uncertain. Per the germline V gene, CDR1 is SGDLS and CDR2 is YYNGEE. Trimming pared 3 bases from V and 6 bases from J, leaving 12 bases between. The CDR3 has 13 residues. CDR3 protein: CASSGGVGAEAFF. The DNA for the CDR3 is TGTGCCAGCAGCGGAGGTGTGGGTGCTGAAGCTTTCTTT.

The gene calls are TRBV6-5 and TRBJ1-2; D remains unclear. The V end was cut by 6 bases, the J end by 5 bases, with 7 bases between. The CDR3 runs to 11 residues. Germline CDR1 is MNHEY and CDR2 is SVGAGI. The CDR3 region is CASRANYGYTF. The CDR3 DNA is TGTGCCAGCAGAGCGAATTATGGCTACACCTTC.

The chain recombines TRBV29-1 with TRBJ2-1; perhaps TRBD1 as D (6 bases). This CDR3 spans 13 amino acids. Germline V gene lookup returns CDR1 SQVTM and CDR2 ANQGSEA. Deletions cut 4 bases from V and 6 bases from J, with 13 bases between. Here the CDR3 DNA reads TGCAGCGTTGGGGACATATGGAGCAATGAGCAGTTCTTC. Translating gives CSVGDIWSNEQFF.